This entry is about one TCR beta chain. The antigen it binds to is not known. The record has no base qualities; no much larger clone is one base away. Library method: the immunoSEQ multiplex PCR assay. Concerning the study's data processing: Repertoires were summarized in terms of richness and clonality, and significantly expanded and contracted clones between pre- and post-therapy samples were identified. In its TCRdb copy, this immuneACCESS table keeps in-frame sequences only and misses some clones. Where compared with another copy, unresolved V genes explain less than half of these, and the others have no known cause. The V and J calls and clone size are taken from that table; D and trimming were inferred from the DNA. This sample comprises roughly 28,000 clones, about 76% of them detected only once. The ten largest clones capture 18% of the sample. This specimen's time point label, per the study, means: at surgical resection after neoadjuvant nivolumab +/- ipilimumab. The samples were taken from NEOSTAR, a phase 2 randomized trial in operable NSCLC that tested neoadjuvant nivolumab or nivolumab plus ipilimumab, followed by surgery.

The CDR3 covers 12 residues, taking in both the cysteine and the phenylalanine. Of the read, only the CDR3 DNA is kept; its 36 bases are in frame from base 1. V loses 3 bases of germline sequence and J loses 6 bases, and the interval between the two ends is 6 bases. CDR1 and CDR2 are drawn from the germline V gene: SGHTA, FQGNSA. The data belong to a study of neoadjuvant nivolumab and ipilimumab in lung cancer (TCRdb year 2020). About the study as a whole: Nivolumab was administered intravenously at 3 mg/kg on days 1, 15 and 29, and in the combination arm ipilimumab 1 mg/kg was added on day 1 only. Matched pretherapy and resected tumor pairs were analyzed for seven patients: four treated with nivolumab and three with nivolumab plus ipilimumab. The trial treated approximately 43 patients with operable NSCLC: around 23 were randomized to nivolumab monotherapy and roughly 20 to nivolumab plus ipilimumab. TCR repertoires were compared between pretherapy (baseline) peripheral blood and tumors resected at surgery after neoadjuvant immune checkpoint blockade. For each study arm, the primary endpoint of the trial was the rate of major pathologic response (MPR) in the intention-to-treat population. On the study overall, not on this receptor specifically: There was no significant correlation between TCR clonality and pathologic tumor regression, and just a single major-pathologic-response sample was available for the clonality-regression analysis. TCR sequencing was performed in a small number of samples. Tumor T-cell richness and clonality rose from pretherapy to surgery in three of three dual-therapy tumors but in only two of four nivolumab-treated tumors. TCR richness in pretherapy blood showed a positive correlation with richness in tumors resected after neoadjuvant therapy (Spearman R ≈ 0.8). TCR richness and clonality were greater in resected tumors than in tumor-adjacent uninvolved lung, and increases were seen in more dual-therapy-treated tumors.

The receptor was isolated from an adult with non-small cell lung cancer. This chain is built from TRBV7-2 and TRBJ1-5, with no reliable assignment of the D segment. Material: tumor tissue, obtained after neoadjuvant nivolumab, alone or with ipilimumab, at or shortly before surgery. The nucleotides read TGTGCCAGCAGCTTTGCGGGTCAGCCCCAGCATTTT. Its protein is CASSFAGQPQHF.